This T cell receptor (beta chain) was obtained from a study of molecular identifiers for immune sequencing clone quantification. This clonotype was seen more than once but under ten times. Generation of bulk TCR libraries relied on previously described methods and listed TCR primers. A single record per CDR3 protein comes from TCRdb applying MiXCR to the PCR reads. The table has about 510,000 distinct CDR3 sequences, about a fifth seen once. Germline V lookup: CDR1 MGHRA, CDR2 YSYEKL. Trimming removed 3 bases from V and 4 bases from J, with 13 bases in between. The CDR3 totals 15 residues. What was sequenced was naive CD8+ T cells from blood, with Jurkat cell RNA spiked in. Subset here: FACS-sorted CD8+CD4-CCR7+CD45RA+ naive T cells. The sequence was obtained from a human donor in good health. Some libraries in this study had Jurkat cell RNA spiked in. The V gene is TRBV4-1, the J gene TRBJ1-3; no firm D call. In DNA form, the CDR3 reads TGCGCCAGCAGCCACTCGGGCCTTGAAGGAAACACCATATATTTT. It translates to CASSHSGLEGNTIYF.